These 17 T cell receptor beta chains originate from one sample sequenced in a study of blood T cells in healthy people across ages. Alongside a J-beta primer mix, a sample-barcoded 5' primer served in a second PCR lasting roughly 7 to 11 cycles. TCRdb independently ran MiXCR on the 5' RACE reads; one entry per CDR3 protein. The table includes roughly 700,000 distinct CDR3 sequences, roughly 32% detected once. Sequences were obtained from blood. These receptors came from a woman aged 80 or older in good health.

The chain employs TRBV18 and TRBJ1-1; D is perhaps TRBD1 (6 bases). This CDR3 has 15 amino acids. V was cut by 0 bases and J by 0 bases, with 8 bases left in between. Germline V gives CDR1 KGHSH, CDR2 LQKENI. CDR3 amino acids: CASSPPGTLNTEAFF. In nucleotides, the CDR3 is TGTGCCAGCTCACCACCGGGGACATTGAACACTGAAGCTTTCTTT.

Notes on this clonotype: Just one base apart from a much larger clone, this may be a read error. The chain joins TRBV7-9 to TRBJ1-2; the D gene is possibly TRBD1 (5 bases). The CDR3 has 16 amino acids. Germline CDR1 and CDR2: SEHNR and FQNEAQ (reference sequence). The CDR3 is CASGLGGTKNNYGYTF. CDR3 bases: TGTGCCAGCGGCTTAGGAGGGACCAAAAACAACTATGGCTACACCTTC.

This clonotype appeared many times. This rearrangement joins TRBV2 to TRBJ1-4, with D unclear. There are 15 residues in the CDR3. Germline CDR1 is SNHLY and CDR2 is FYNNEI. The V and J ends lost 2 bases and 8 bases respectively, with 15 bases between them. CDR3 in DNA: TGTGCCAGCAGTGAACTTGGGCCGAGATCGGAAAAACTGTTTTTT. Its protein product is CASSELGPRSEKLFF.

The genes are TRBV7-2 and TRBJ2-2; D gene ambiguous. The CDR3 is 15 residues long. Germline values: CDR1 SGHTA, CDR2 FQGNSA. The V end lost 5 bases, the J end lost 6 bases, and 16 bases lay between the germline ends. CDR3 nucleotide sequence: TGTGCCAGCAGCCCCTCGCCCGGACGATCCGGGGAGCTGTTTTTT. Translated: CASSPSPGRSGELFF.

This clonotype has a single count. This chain uses TRBV20-1 with TRBJ2-5, with 7 bases fitting TRBD1. This CDR3 comprises 13 residues. Germline-derived CDR1 and CDR2 are DFQATT and SNEGSKA (reference sequence). J lost 6 bases, V lost 4 bases, and 8 bases had no gene match. The CDR3 region is CSAIDRDGKTQYF. The CDR3 DNA reads as TGCAGTGCTATCGACAGGGATGGAAAGACCCAGTACTTC.

About this clonotype: This may come from a read error, since a much larger clone is one base off. This chain links TRBV6-1 with TRBJ2-4, with D perhaps being TRBD1 or TRBD2 (5 bases each). V was clipped by 2 bases and J by 7 bases, with 30 bases between them. The germline gives CDR1 MNHNS, CDR2 SASEGT. CDR3 length: 20 amino acids. Written as DNA, the CDR3 is TGTGCCAGCAGTGAACCATTGGTCGGGGCCGATGGAGGTGGTCGGAACATTCAGTACTTC. This gives the protein CASSEPLVGADGGGRNIQYF.

The rearrangement uses TRBV7-2 and TRBJ1-2; 7 bases agree with TRBD1. Looked up from germline, CDR1 is SGHTA and CDR2 is FQGNSA. The ends lost 4 bases at V and 8 bases at J; junction bases unmatched: 4. This CDR3 has 12 residues. For the CDR3, the DNA is TGTGCCAGCAGCTCCGGACAGGCAGGCTACACCTTC. It specifies CASSSGQAGYTF.

This clonotype has ten or more counts. This chain links TRBV14 with TRBJ1-2, with D possibly being TRBD1 (5 bases). V lost 3 bases, J lost 4 bases, and 15 bases lay in between. Looked up from germline, CDR1 is SGHDN and CDR2 is FVKESK. The length of the CDR3 is 15 residues. In DNA, the CDR3 is TGTGCCAGCAGCCACCGTGGGGGGGACGGCTATGGCTACACCTTC. This codes for CASSHRGGDGYGYTF.

The sample holds one count of this clonotype. The chain combines TRBV7-2 with TRBJ1-5; D uncertain. This CDR3 region has 13 residues. Trimming took 1 base from V and 6 from J, leaving 7 bases between them. CDR1 and CDR2 from the germline V gene are SGHTA and FQGNSA. The DNA for the CDR3 is TGTGCCAGCAGCTTAGTGGCCGCTCAGCCCCAGCATTTT. It encodes CASSLVAAQPQHF.

In regard to this clonotype: Germline is not matched at one junction end, which may reflect a read error. The chain has TRBV4-3 and TRBJ1-4, with a tentative D call TRBD1 (6 bases). CDR1 and CDR2 (germline): LGHNA, YSLEER. CDR3 length: 14 residues. CDR3: CASSQERGGEQLFF. In DNA form, the CDR3 reads TGCGCCAGCAGCCAAGAGAGGGGGGGTGAACAACTGTTTTTT.

This clonotype has just one count. Just one base apart from a much larger clone, this may be a read error. The CDR3 is CASSLDGRGAETQYF. Here the CDR3 DNA reads TGTGCCAGCAGCTTAGATGGCAGGGGGGCGGAGACCCAGTACTTC. This chain joins TRBV7-2 and TRBJ2-5, with a tentative D call TRBD1 (7 bases). The V end lost 1 base, the J end lost 5 bases, and 14 bases lay between the germline ends. Germline-derived CDR1 and CDR2 are SGHTA and FQGNSA. CDR3 length equals 15 residues.

Note on this clonotype: One base away lies a much larger clone, so this may be a sequencing read error. The gene calls are TRBV5-1 and TRBJ1-5; TRBD1 aligns across 7 bases. With 4 bases clipped from V and 5 bases from J, the junction kept 9 bases outside the gene matches. The CDR3 has 15 amino acids. CDR1 is SGHRS and CDR2 is YFSETQ in the germline V gene. The CDR3 is CASSVRAGGDQPQHF. The CDR3 DNA is TGCGCCAGCAGCGTGAGGGCAGGGGGAGATCAGCCCCAGCATTTT.

Only one count was recorded for this clonotype. Sequence at one end of the junction differs from germline and may be a read error. The CDR3 DNA follows: TGTGCCAGCAGCTTAGCGCAGGGCCACGAACAGGACTTC. This translates into CASSLAQGHEQDF. The chain carries TRBV7-9 and TRBJ2-5; TRBD1 is a possible D gene (5 bases). CDR1 and CDR2 (germline): SEHNR, FQNEAQ (reference sequence). This CDR3 spans 13 amino acids.

The V and J genes are TRBV7-2 and TRBJ2-7; D call uncertain. This CDR3 has 13 amino acids. V lost 4 bases and J lost 0, with 7 bases in between. Germline lookup yields CDR1 SGHTA and CDR2 FQGNSA. CDR3 DNA: TGTGCCAGCAGCTCCAGGAGCTCCTACGAGCAGTACTTC. Its translation is CASSSRSSYEQYF.

The V call is TRBV18, the J call TRBJ1-5, with 10 bases lining up with TRBD1. V was pared by 5 bases and J by 7 bases, with 8 bases of the junction left unmatched. Germline V gene lookup returns CDR1 KGHSH and CDR2 LQKENI. The CDR3 covers 15 residues. CDR3 nucleotides: TGTGCCAGCTCAGACCGGGGGACAGGGGAACAGCCCCAGCATTTT. Translating gives CASSDRGTGEQPQHF. Full variable domain (remainder filled in from reference TRBV18 and TRBJ1-5): NAGVMQNPRHLVRRRGQEARLRCSPMKGHSHVYWYRQLPEEGLKFMVYLQKENIIDESGMPKERFSAEFPKEGPSILRIQQVVRGDSAAYFCASSDRGTGEQPQHFGDGTRLSIL.

This clonotype was recorded a few times. The CDR3: CASSLKWSSGAEAFF. DNA of the CDR3: TGTGCCAGCAGCTTAAAATGGAGTTCAGGGGCTGAAGCTTTCTTT. The chain has TRBV7-8 and TRBJ1-1; the D gene is possibly TRBD1 (6 bases). CDR1 and CDR2 (germline): SGHVS, FQNEAQ. This CDR3 contains 15 residues. V dropped 2 bases and J dropped 6 bases, with 16 bases sitting between them.

Comments on this clonotype: One base away lies a much larger clone, so this may be a sequencing read error. This sequence joins TRBV29-1 and TRBJ1-1; D is unresolved. This CDR3 comprises 12 residues. Germline CDR1 and CDR2: SQVTM and ANQGSEA. The CDR3 bases are TGCGGCGCCTGGTCCCTAAACACTGAAGCTTTCTTT. This sequence encodes CGAWSLNTEAFF. Full variable domain (outside the CDR3, taken from reference TRBV29-1 and TRBJ1-1): SAVISQKPSRDICQRGTSLTIQCQVDSQVTMMFWYRQQPGQSLTLIATANQGSEATYESGFVIDKFPISRPNLTFSTLTVSNMSPEDSSIYLCGAWSLNTEAFFGQGTRLTVV.